Each of the 13 T cell receptor beta chains below was sequenced from the same sample in a study of T-cell memory formation after mild COVID-19. TCRdb ran MiXCR on the 5' RACE reads and lists one entry per CDR3 protein. The data contain around 300,000 distinct CDR3 sequences, about a sixth of them seen just once; the ten biggest clones take up roughly 23%. Sequencing input: PBMCs or a T cell subset sorted from them (not recorded which). The receptors here all came from a man younger than 35 who had mild COVID-19 (a few samples of this study predate the infection). Cell type and time point are not known.

The chain uses TRBV7-2 and TRBJ1-6; possibly TRBD1 for D (6 bases). The CDR3 contains 15 residues. V was trimmed by 5 bases and J by 8 bases, leaving 16 bases between them. From germline, CDR1 is SGHTA and CDR2 FQGNSA. In DNA form, the CDR3 reads TGTGCCAGCAGCCCTGGGGGCAGGAAGGATTCACCCCTCCACTTT. This translates into CASSPGGRKDSPLHF.

The genes are TRBV12-3 or TRBV12-4 and TRBJ2-2, with 9 bases aligning to TRBD2. J gave up 8 bases and V 2 bases, and 3 bases lay outside the gene matches. The CDR3 runs 14 residues. This CDR3 is CASSLRLAGGELFF. In nucleotides, the CDR3 is TGTGCCAGCAGTTTACGTCTAGCGGGGGGGGAGCTGTTTTTT.

The chain combines TRBV14 with TRBJ2-6; D is possibly TRBD2 (5 bases). The CDR3 extends over 15 amino acids. Deletions cut 6 bases from V and 2 bases from J, with 11 bases between. Germline CDR1 is SGHDN and CDR2 is FVKESK. The CDR3 DNA reads TGTGCCAGCAGGCAGGACTGGCCTGGGGCCAACGTCCTGACTTTC. Its translation: CASRQDWPGANVLTF.

This clonotype was detected a few times. The chain recombines TRBV4-1 with TRBJ2-3, with 9 bases identical to TRBD1. The germline V gene has CDR1 MGHRA and CDR2 YSYEKL. V dropped 0 bases and J dropped 9; count of bases not matched to a gene: 10. This CDR3 spans 16 amino acids. The CDR3: CASSQDRDRVRGTQYF. CDR3 coding DNA: TGCGCCAGCAGCCAAGATAGGGACAGGGTACGCGGGACGCAGTATTTT.

This clonotype was detected only a few times. The chain uses TRBV5-1 and TRBJ2-5; the D gene could be TRBD1 or TRBD2 (5 bases each). The V end was cut by 3 bases, the J end by 4 bases, with 13 bases between. From germline, CDR1 is SGHRS and CDR2 YFSETQ. The CDR3 loop spans 14 amino acids. The DNA for the CDR3 is TGCGCCAGCAGCTCCTACAGGAGGATAGAGACCCAGTACTTC. Its protein is CASSSYRRIETQYF.

This clonotype has a count of ten or more. Relative to the germline gene, one junction end is altered; a read error may explain this. This chain connects TRBV6-5 to TRBJ1-4, with no clear D. CDR1 and CDR2 from the germline V gene are MNHEY and SVGAGI. CDR3 length: 16 residues. CDR3 in DNA: TGTGCCAGCAGTTACCGCTTTAATGGTTTTAATGAAAACCTGTTTTTT. It is translated as CASSYRFNGFNENLFF.

This clonotype was counted a few times. The gene calls are TRBV4-1 and TRBJ1-1; 8 positions agree with TRBD1. Germline lookup yields CDR1 MGHRA and CDR2 YSYEKL. This CDR3 comprises 14 residues. V lost 2 bases, J lost 8 bases, and 7 bases stayed unmatched. In DNA form, the CDR3 reads TGCGCCAGCAGCCAACGGACAGGGTATACCGAAGCTTTCTTT. This gives the protein CASSQRTGYTEAFF.

The rearrangement links TRBV5-5 to TRBJ2-2; no clear D. The CDR3 loop spans 17 amino acids. Trimming took off 4 bases at V and 3 bases at J, with 19 bases between the two ends. From germline, CDR1 is SGHKS and CDR2 YYEKEE (reference sequence). CDR3 residues: CASSPRFPKDDTGELFF. CDR3 coding DNA: TGTGCCAGCAGCCCCCGTTTCCCCAAAGACGACACCGGGGAGCTGTTTTTT.

This chain links TRBV4-1 with TRBJ1-6; 10 nucleotides match TRBD1. Germline V gives CDR1 MGHRA, CDR2 YSYEKL. V gave up 7 bases and J gave up 5 bases; unmatched junction bases: 11. The CDR3 loop spans 17 amino acids. The CDR3 protein is CASKLTAGTGDNSPLHF. As DNA, the CDR3 is TGCGCCAGCAAACTAACCGCCGGGACAGGGGATAATTCACCCCTCCACTTT.

The rearrangement links TRBV6-2 or TRBV6-3 to TRBJ2-1, with 9 bases identical to TRBD2. CDR1 MNHEY and CDR2 SVGEGT come from the germline V gene. The CDR3 sequence is 13 residues long. V lost 7 bases, J lost 4 bases, and 2 bases stayed unmatched. In DNA, the CDR3 is TGTGCCAGCATGACTAGCGGATACAATGAGCAGTTCTTC. The encoded protein is CASMTSGYNEQFF.

This chain connects TRBV9 to TRBJ1-1; TRBD1 matches at 9 bases. With V trimmed by 2 bases and J by 7 bases, 12 bases remained unmatched. Germline CDR1 SGDLS, CDR2 YYNGEE. The CDR3 has 16 amino acids. The CDR3 is CASSVGTGTGRFEAFF. In DNA, the CDR3 is TGTGCCAGCAGCGTCGGCACCGGGACAGGGAGATTTGAAGCTTTCTTT.

The J gene is TRBJ2-7, the V gene TRBV2, with D uncertain. Germline V gene lookup returns CDR1 SNHLY and CDR2 FYNNEI. The CDR3 has 13 amino acids. V lost 4 bases and J lost 3, with 10 bases in between. CDR3 loop: CASSGEAHYEQYV. The CDR3 DNA is TGTGCCAGCAGTGGGGAAGCCCACTACGAGCAGTACGTC.

The V and J genes are TRBV12-3 or TRBV12-4 and TRBJ2-1; 9 bases map to TRBD2. The CDR3 runs 14 residues. V shed 3 bases and J 6 bases; nucleotides not matched to a gene: 3. CDR3 sequence: CASSLSSGVNEQFF. The CDR3, as DNA: TGTGCCAGCAGTTTGTCTAGCGGGGTCAATGAGCAGTTCTTC.